This is a list of T cell receptor beta chains from one sample in a study of identical twins. Via MiXCR, TCRdb re-called the 5' RACE reads, giving one row per CDR3 protein. The sample carries about 660,000 distinct CDR3 sequences, over 8.5% recorded once. The data were also submitted as part of a second study, on yellow fever vaccine responses in identical twins.

The sample consisted of PBMCs. The receptors here all came from a young woman in good health. CDR3s include the opening cysteine and the closing phenylalanine or tryptophan. Fields, in order: J gene, V gene, D gene, CDR3 protein. D genes are given only for firm matches.

J: TRBJ2-2
V: TRBV13
D: TRBD2
CDR3: CASCLNGRTSGRDTGELFF

J: TRBJ1-2
V: TRBV7-9
D: -
CDR3: CALGEYGYTF

J: TRBJ2-3
V: TRBV11-1
D: TRBD2
CDR3: CASSLTTRTSGVEDTQYF

J: TRBJ2-7
V: TRBV10-3
D: -
CDR3: CATTTLLSYEQYF

J: TRBJ2-7
V: TRBV5-1
D: TRBD1
CDR3: CASGGTGGIYEQYF

J: TRBJ2-3
V: TRBV7-9
D: -
CDR3: CASSVIEEDTQYF

J: TRBJ2-3
V: TRBV12-3/TRBV12-4
D: TRBD2
CDR3: CASSYPPGLAGKGGTDTQYF

J: TRBJ2-5
V: TRBV6-6
D: -
CDR3: CASKRQETQYF

J: TRBJ2-5
V: TRBV5-1
D: -
CDR3: CASSLNFSPKTQYF

J: TRBJ1-2
V: TRBV19
D: -
CDR3: CASSIVGGYTF

J: TRBJ2-2
V: TRBV6-2/TRBV6-3
D: -
CDR3: CASSYLPMAGSTGELFF

J: TRBJ2-3
V: TRBV24-1
D: -
CDR3: CATSDRAGSPTDTQYF

J: TRBJ2-5
V: TRBV6-1
D: -
CDR3: CASSPRRHQETQYF

J: TRBJ2-2
V: TRBV27
D: TRBD2
CDR3: CASSSGLAGPINTGELFF

J: TRBJ2-1
V: TRBV12-3/TRBV12-4
D: TRBD2
CDR3: CASSHPRAAGDEQFF

J: TRBJ2-7
V: TRBV20-1
D: -
CDR3: CSASGGPYEQYF

J: TRBJ2-1
V: TRBV6-4
D: -
CDR3: CASSDSRDSSNEQFF

J: TRBJ2-7
V: TRBV7-6
D: -
CDR3: CASSPKGYEGKSSYEQYF

J: TRBJ2-6
V: TRBV5-1
D: TRBD1
CDR3: CASSLTRVTGDSGANVLTF

J: TRBJ2-7
V: TRBV10-3
D: -
CDR3: CAISEGYEQYF

J: TRBJ2-3
V: TRBV27
D: TRBD2
CDR3: CASMPGLAVGETDTQYF

J: TRBJ2-6
V: TRBV12-3/TRBV12-4
D: -
CDR3: CASSSGTDGANVLTF

J: TRBJ1-6
V: TRBV9
D: -
CDR3: CASSVEGRGDSPLHF

J: TRBJ1-6
V: TRBV5-5
D: TRBD1
CDR3: CASTGQGLDNSPLHF

J: TRBJ1-2
V: TRBV29-1
D: -
CDR3: CSVDIGPGGYTF

J: TRBJ1-1
V: TRBV6-2/TRBV6-3
D: TRBD1
CDR3: CASSYSKADRGTPGAEAFF

J: TRBJ1-5
V: TRBV20-1
D: TRBD1
CDR3: CSARNRDRGTLSNQPQHF

J: TRBJ2-2
V: TRBV6-2/TRBV6-3
D: -
CDR3: CASKIVSVNTGELFF

J: TRBJ2-7
V: TRBV14
D: TRBD2
CDR3: CASRAGLVGEQYF

J: TRBJ2-5
V: TRBV5-1
D: -
CDR3: CASSFTGLGETQYF

J: TRBJ2-1
V: TRBV20-1
D: TRBD2
CDR3: CSASGGLAGYNEQFF

J: TRBJ2-7
V: TRBV4-2
D: -
CDR3: CASRPRPSSYEQYF

J: TRBJ2-7
V: TRBV20-1
D: -
CDR3: CSARDLLAPSYEQYF

J: TRBJ2-1
V: TRBV7-8
D: TRBD1
CDR3: CASSLPGQGLTNEQFF